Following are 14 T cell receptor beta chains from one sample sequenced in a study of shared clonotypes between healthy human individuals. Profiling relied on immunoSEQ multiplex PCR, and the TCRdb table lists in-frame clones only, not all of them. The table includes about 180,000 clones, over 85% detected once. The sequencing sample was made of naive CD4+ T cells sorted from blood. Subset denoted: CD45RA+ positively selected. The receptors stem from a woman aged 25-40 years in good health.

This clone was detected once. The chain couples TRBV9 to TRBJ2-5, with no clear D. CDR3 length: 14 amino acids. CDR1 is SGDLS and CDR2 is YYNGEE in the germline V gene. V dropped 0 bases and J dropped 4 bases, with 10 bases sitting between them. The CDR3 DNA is TGTGCCAGCAGCGTAGCGTCCCTCGGAGAGACCCAGTACTTC. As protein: CASSVASLGETQYF. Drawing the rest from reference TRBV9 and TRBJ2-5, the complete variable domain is DSGVTQTPKHLITATGQRVTLRCSPRSGDLSVYWYQQSLDQGLQFLIQYYNGEERAKGNILERFSAQQFPDLHSELNLSSLELGDSALYFCASSVASLGETQYFGPGTRLLVL.

The CDR3 region is CASRQQNQPQHF. As DNA, the CDR3 is TGTGCCAGCAGACAACAGAATCAGCCCCAGCATTTT. V and J are TRBV28 and TRBJ1-5; the D is unclear. Germline values: CDR1 MDHEN, CDR2 SYDVKM. The CDR3 is 12 residues long. The V end lost 6 bases, the J end lost 4 bases, and 7 bases lay between the germline ends.

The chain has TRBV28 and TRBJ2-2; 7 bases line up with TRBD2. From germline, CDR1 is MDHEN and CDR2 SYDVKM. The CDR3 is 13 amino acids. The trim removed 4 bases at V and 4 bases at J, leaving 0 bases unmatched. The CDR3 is CASSSGGTGELFF. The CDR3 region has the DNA TGTGCCAGCAGTTCGGGGGGCACCGGGGAGCTGTTTTTT.

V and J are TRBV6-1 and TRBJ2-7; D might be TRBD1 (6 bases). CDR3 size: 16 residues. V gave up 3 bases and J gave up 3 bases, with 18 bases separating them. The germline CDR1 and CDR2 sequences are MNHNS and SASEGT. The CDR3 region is CASSDHRDMGVYEQYF. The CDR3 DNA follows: TGTGCCAGCAGTGATCACCGGGACATGGGTGTCTACGAGCAGTACTTC.

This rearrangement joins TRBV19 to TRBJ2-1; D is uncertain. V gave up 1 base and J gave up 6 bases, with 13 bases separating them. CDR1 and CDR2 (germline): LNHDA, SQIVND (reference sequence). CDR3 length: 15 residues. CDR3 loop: CASSIVGVRRNEQFF. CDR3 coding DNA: TGTGCCAGTAGTATAGTGGGTGTCAGGCGCAATGAGCAGTTCTTC.

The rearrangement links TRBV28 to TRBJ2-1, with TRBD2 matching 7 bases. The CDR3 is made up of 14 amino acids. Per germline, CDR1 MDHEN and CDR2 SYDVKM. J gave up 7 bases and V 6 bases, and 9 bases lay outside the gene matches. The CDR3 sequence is CASRPPLGGNEQFF. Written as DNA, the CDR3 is TGTGCCAGCAGACCGCCACTCGGGGGGAATGAGCAGTTCTTC.

The CDR3 nucleotides read TGTGCCAGCAGTTTGAATGAGCAGTTCTTC. Protein: CASSLNEQFF. This sequence joins TRBV28 and TRBJ2-1; D ambiguous. The CDR3 loop spans 10 amino acids. Germline V lookup: CDR1 MDHEN, CDR2 SYDVKM. V shed 3 bases and J shed 7 bases, with 1 base lying between them.

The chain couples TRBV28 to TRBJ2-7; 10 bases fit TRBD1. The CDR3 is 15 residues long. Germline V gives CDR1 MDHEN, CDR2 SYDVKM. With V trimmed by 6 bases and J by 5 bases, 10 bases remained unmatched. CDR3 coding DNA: TGTGCCAGCAGCCATGGGACAGGGGTTACCCACGAGCAGTACTTC. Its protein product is CASSHGTGVTHEQYF.

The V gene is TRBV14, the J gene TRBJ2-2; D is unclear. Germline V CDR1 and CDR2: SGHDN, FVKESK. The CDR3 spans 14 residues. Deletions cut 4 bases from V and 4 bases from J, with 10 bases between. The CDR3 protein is CASSRLASTGELFF. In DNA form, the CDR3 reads TGTGCCAGCAGCCGATTAGCATCCACCGGGGAGCTGTTTTTT.

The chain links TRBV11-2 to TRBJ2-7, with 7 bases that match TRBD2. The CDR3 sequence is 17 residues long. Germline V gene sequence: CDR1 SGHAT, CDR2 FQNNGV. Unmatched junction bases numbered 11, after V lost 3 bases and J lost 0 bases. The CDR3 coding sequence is TGTGCCAGCAGCTTTTTCCGAGCGGGATTGGTCTCCTACGAGCAGTACTTC. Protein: CASSFFRAGLVSYEQYF.

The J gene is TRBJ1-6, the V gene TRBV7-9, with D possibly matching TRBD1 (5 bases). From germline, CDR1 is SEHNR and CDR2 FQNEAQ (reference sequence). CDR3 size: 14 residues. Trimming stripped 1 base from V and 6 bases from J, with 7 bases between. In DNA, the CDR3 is TGTGCCAGCAGCTTAGGACAGCCTAATTCACCCCTCCACTTT. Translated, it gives CASSLGQPNSPLHF.

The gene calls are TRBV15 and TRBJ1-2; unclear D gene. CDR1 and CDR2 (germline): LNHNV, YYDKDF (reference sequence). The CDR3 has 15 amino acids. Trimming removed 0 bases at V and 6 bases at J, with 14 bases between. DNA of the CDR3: TGTGCCACCAGCAGAGATGTGGGGAGGACGGATGGCTACACCTTC. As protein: CATSRDVGRTDGYTF.

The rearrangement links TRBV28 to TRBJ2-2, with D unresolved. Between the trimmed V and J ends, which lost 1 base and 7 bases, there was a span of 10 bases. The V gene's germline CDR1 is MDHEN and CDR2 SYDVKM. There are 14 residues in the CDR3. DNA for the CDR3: TGTGCCAGCAGTTTATTAGTCTCCAGCGGGGAGCTGTTTTTT. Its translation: CASSLLVSSGELFF.

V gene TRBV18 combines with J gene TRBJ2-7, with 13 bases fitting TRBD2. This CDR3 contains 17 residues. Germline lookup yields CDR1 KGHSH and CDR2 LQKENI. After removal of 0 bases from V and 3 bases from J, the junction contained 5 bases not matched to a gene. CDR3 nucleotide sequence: TGTGCCAGCTCACCACCGGGAGGACTAGCGGGAGTCTACGAGCAGTACTTC. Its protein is CASSPPGGLAGVYEQYF. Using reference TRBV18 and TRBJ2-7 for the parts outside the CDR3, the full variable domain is NAGVMQNPRHLVRRRGQEARLRCSPMKGHSHVYWYRQLPEEGLKFMVYLQKENIIDESGMPKERFSAEFPKEGPSILRIQQVVRGDSAAYFCASSPPGGLAGVYEQYFGPGTRLTVT.